This TCR beta chain was found in a study of CD8 T cell repertoires and HIV-1 epitope variants. About the study: Twenty-five autologous and known Gag and Nef epitope variant peptides each stimulated T cells separately.

The CDR3 covers 16 residues. CDR1 is SQVTM and CDR2 is ANQGSEA in the germline V gene. V lost 1 base and J 1 base, leaving 15 bases between the germline ends. Sequencing used immunoSEQ multiplex PCR; TCRdb keeps in-frame clones, though not all of them. The sample lists approximately 90,000 clones; roughly 77% were seen once. Study conclusions and caveats: About five clonotypes recognized Nef KF9, one HW9, none TAALDMSHF.

As concerns this clone: Its antigen is not identified.

This chain links TRBV29-1 with TRBJ2-3, with D tentatively TRBD2 (6 bases). This TCR derives from a male donor with HIV. What was sequenced was uncultured baseline CD8+ T cells from peripheral blood mononuclear cells (PBMCs). CDR3 residues: CSVEVVRGLGTDTQYF. Here the CDR3 DNA reads TGCAGCGTTGAAGTGGTCCGGGGGTTGGGCACAGATACGCAGTATTTT.